This T cell receptor beta chain was identified during a study of PD-1 blockade in classical Hodgkin lymphoma. Overall study: Every 2 weeks, patients had 3 mg/kg nivolumab intravenously.

V shed 1 base and J shed 3 bases, with 5 bases lying between them. The germline CDR1 and CDR2 sequences are SGHDT and YYEEEE. This CDR3 is built from 12 residues. Findings and limits, study-wide: Possibly reflecting disease activity or prior therapy, repertoire differences have causes that remain undefined. Complete responders possessed baseline diversity comparable to newly diagnosed patients. CD4+ TCR diversity rose significantly by C4D1, and CD8+ TCR diversity did not.

For this clone: Antigen unknown.

Libraries were prepared by immunoSEQ multiplex PCR; TCRdb keeps only in-frame clonotypes and omits some of them. There are about 44,000 clones in the sample; 60% to 75% occur only once, and 2.5% to 3.5% lies in the top ten. Time point indicated: cycle 4 day 1 (C4D1), after less than 7 weeks of nivolumab. Every patient was affected by relapse after autologous stem cell transplantation, while exposure to brentuximab vedotin was not uniform. The source of this sequence is a human donor with classical Hodgkin lymphoma. The sequencing used peripheral blood mononuclear cells (PBMCs), collected before the fourth cycle of nivolumab. The V and J genes are TRBV5-6 and TRBJ2-7; no definite D call. CDR3 region: CASSLNVYEQYF. The CDR3 DNA reads as TGTGCCAGCAGCTTGAATGTCTACGAGCAGTACTTC.